This entry concerns a single T cell receptor beta chain. Its antigen is unknown. One base away there is no much larger clone; base qualities are not given. This sample is part of a study of OX40 agonist ivuxolimab in advanced cancers. With regard to the full study: The costimulatory receptor OX40 (CD134) was targeted by ivuxolimab, a fully human IgG2 agonistic monoclonal antibody. The dose-escalation cohort was about 87% male with a mean age of roughly 62 years, ranging from roughly 23 to 80. Of the approximately 50 dose-escalation patients, hepatocellular carcinoma was present in around 19, melanoma in about 15, renal cell carcinoma in 9 and head and neck cancer in 9. Intravenous ivuxolimab was administered to patients every 2 weeks at six dose levels: 0.01, 0.1, 0.3, 1.5, 3 and 10 mg/kg. Peripheral TCRbeta sequencing aimed to test whether ivuxolimab altered TCR sequence diversity and caused clonal T-cell expansion. The monotherapy dose-escalation portion (N of about 52 patients) of the phase I ivuxolimab trial is reported in the paper. Partial responses occurred in three dose-escalation patients: two with cutaneous melanoma and one with hepatocellular carcinoma. Prior anti-PD-1, anti-PD-L1 or anti-CTLA-4 therapy was permitted, and approximately 39% of dose-escalation patients had received checkpoint inhibitors. General study outcomes and caveats: After ivuxolimab, expanded clones were on average more numerous among CD8+ T cells than among CD4+ T cells. Low levels of normalized T-cell clonal expansion were also shown by some nonresponding patients. The antigen specificity of the peripheral T cells that underwent clonal expansion was not determined. At doses of 0.1 to 3.0 mg/kg, clonal expansion of both CD4+ and CD8+ blood T cells was observed from baseline to week 6. In the 0.1-3.0 mg/kg groups, partial responders were among the patients with the lowest normalized peripheral clonal expansion, particularly in CD8+ T cells.

The CDR3, cysteine through phenylalanine, is 14 amino acids long. The retained sequence is limited to the CDR3, 42 bases, with the frame set at the first base. V is cut by 6 bases and J by 4 bases, and the space between the germline ends is 13 bases. CDR1 MNHEY and CDR2 SVGAGI were looked up in the germline V gene. The trial excluded patients who had a history of autoimmune disease or were on systemic immunosuppression. Peripheral blood for TCR sequencing was collected from all dose cohorts at baseline, on cycle 4 day 1, and on cycle 7 day 1. The samples were taken from a phase I, first-in-human, multicenter, open-label dose-escalation trial of ivuxolimab. Adults with locally advanced or metastatic head and neck squamous cell, hepatocellular, melanoma or renal cell carcinoma were enrolled in the trial. Before TCR sequencing, CD4+ and CD8+ T cells were separately sorted from peripheral blood. To sequence the TCRbeta CDR3 region, genomic DNA was isolated from the sorted cells. TCRbeta CDR3 regions were sequenced using the immunoSEQ Assay. In its TCRdb copy, this immuneACCESS table keeps in-frame sequences only and misses some clones. Where compared with another copy, unresolved V genes explain less than half of these, and the others have no known cause. For this sample there are over 60,000 clones; about 93% appear just once. The ten largest clones capture 15% to 19% of the sample.

This receptor was identified in an adult with an advanced solid tumor such as melanoma, head and neck, liver or kidney cancer. This receptor chain uses TRBV6-5 and TRBJ1-5, with no reliable assignment of the D segment. Sequencing used CD4+ or CD8+ T cells sorted from blood, obtained in a trial of the OX40 agonist ivuxolimab. The DNA sequence is TGTGCCAGCAGCCCGGACCCGGGAAATCAGCCCCAGCATTTT. Its amino acids are CASSPDPGNQPQHF.